This T cell receptor beta chain was captured in a study of spatial heterogeneity in lung cancer. Study context: Consistently, beta-chain sequences turned up in larger numbers than alpha-chain sequences did.

The time point was: sample taken at primary tumor resection. Researchers sequenced whole RNA taken from tumor, nontumor lung or frozen PBMC without sorting. The length of the CDR3 is 11 residues. Germline V CDR1 and CDR2: GTSNPN, SVGIG (reference sequence). V gave up 0 bases and J gave up 10 bases, with 7 bases separating them. The table lists this clonotype with many counts. Its antigen is as yet unknown. Individual TCR cDNA molecules each bore their own unique molecular identifier. From the 5' RACE reads, TCRdb called clonotypes with MiXCR, one entry per CDR3 protein. The sample consists of some 5,100 distinct CDR3 sequences, 7.4% of them appearing once. Whole-study findings and limits: Tumor mutation count correlated with how many alpha and beta TCRs expanded intratumorally. Of the expanded TCRs, ubiquitous and regional counts tracked the counts of ubiquitous and regional nonsynonymous mutations, respectively.

This clonotype was sampled from a male donor with early-stage non-small cell lung cancer. This chain links TRBV30 with TRBJ2-1; D is possibly TRBD2 (6 bases). The sequencing used lung tumor tissue, collected at surgery. CDR3 in DNA: TGTGCCTGGAGTGTCCGGGGGGAGCAGTTCTTC. Translating gives CAWSVRGEQFF.